Included here is one TCR beta chain sequence, with context. What it binds is unknown. The CDR3 is made up of 13 amino acids. Germline lookup yields CDR1 MNHEY and CDR2 SVGAGI. V shed 7 bases, J shed 4 bases, and the junction held 7 bases outside the gene matches. The sample is drawn from a study of T cell responses to AZD1222 COVID-19 vaccine. Broader study findings: Two AZD1222 administrations were followed by greater Spike-specific TCR breadth and depth. All repertoire sampling was performed exclusively after the peak T cell response. There were mostly white British donors and more females than males, and clonal diversity was possibly underestimated.

Sequencing used immunoSEQ multiplex PCR; TCRdb keeps in-frame clones, though not all of them. The sample data list over 140,000 clones. Sequencing used peripheral blood. The sequence came from an adult in good health. The chain recombines TRBV6-5 with TRBJ2-7, with TRBD2 identical over 7 bases. For the CDR3, the DNA is TGTGCCAGCACCCCGGGAGGTGGGTACGAGCAGTACTTC. Its protein is CASTPGGGYEQYF.